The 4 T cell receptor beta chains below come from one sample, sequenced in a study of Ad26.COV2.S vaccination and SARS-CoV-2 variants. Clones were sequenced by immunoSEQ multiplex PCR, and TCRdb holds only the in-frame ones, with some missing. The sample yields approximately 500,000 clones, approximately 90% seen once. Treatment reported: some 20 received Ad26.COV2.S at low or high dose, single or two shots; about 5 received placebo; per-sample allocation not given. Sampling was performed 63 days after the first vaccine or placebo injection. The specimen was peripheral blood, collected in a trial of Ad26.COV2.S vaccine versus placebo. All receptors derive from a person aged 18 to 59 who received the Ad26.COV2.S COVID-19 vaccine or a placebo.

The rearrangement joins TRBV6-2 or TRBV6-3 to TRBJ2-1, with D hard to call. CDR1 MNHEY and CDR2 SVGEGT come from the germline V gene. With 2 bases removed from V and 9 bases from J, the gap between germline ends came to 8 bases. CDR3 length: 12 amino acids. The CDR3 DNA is TGTGCCAGCAGTTACCCAATTTTTGAGCAGTTCTTC. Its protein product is CASSYPIFEQFF.

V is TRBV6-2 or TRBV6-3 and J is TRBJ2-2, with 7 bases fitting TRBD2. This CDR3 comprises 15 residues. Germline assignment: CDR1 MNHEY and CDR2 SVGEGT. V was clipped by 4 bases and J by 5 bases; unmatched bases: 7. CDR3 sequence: CASSSLTSPTGELFF. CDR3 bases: TGTGCCAGCAGTTCCCTGACTAGCCCAACCGGGGAGCTGTTTTTT.

CDR3 nucleotide sequence: TGTGCCAGCAGCCCGCGACAGGGCTACGAGCAGTACTTC. Translated, it gives CASSPRQGYEQYF. V is TRBV7-3 and J is TRBJ2-7, with 7 bases matching TRBD1. The trim removed 5 bases at V and 3 bases at J, leaving 4 bases unmatched. The CDR3 sequence is 13 residues long. Germline CDR1 SGHTA, CDR2 FQGTGA.

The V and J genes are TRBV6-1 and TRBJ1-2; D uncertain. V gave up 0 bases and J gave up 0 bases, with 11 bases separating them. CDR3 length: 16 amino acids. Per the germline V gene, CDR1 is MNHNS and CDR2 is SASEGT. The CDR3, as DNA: TGTGCCAGCAGTGAAGCCGCGGACCGGGCTAACTATGGCTACACCTTC. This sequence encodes CASSEAADRANYGYTF.